This TCR beta chain was sequenced during a study of Tregs in tolerant kidney transplant recipients. Study results and limitations: Biological reproducibility was not directly addressed in this study.

Assay: immunoSEQ multiplex PCR; the TCRdb copy retains only in-frame clones and omits some. Among 60,000 to 70,000 clones listed, around nine tenths were seen once. V was clipped by 0 bases and J by 9 bases, with 10 bases between them. In germline, CDR1 is SGDLS, CDR2 YYNGEE. The CDR3 is made up of 13 amino acids. With respect to this clone: Antigen: not known.

V is TRBV9 and J is TRBJ2-1; possibly TRBD1 for D (5 bases). The clonotype originates from a human donor who received a combined kidney and bone marrow transplant. The sample consisted of CD8+ T cells from blood, taken before the transplant. CDR3 in DNA: TGTGCCAGCAGCGTAGTTGGAAGGGGTGAGCAGTTCTTC. Translated: CASSVVGRGEQFF. Based on the CDR3 plus reference TRBV9 and TRBJ2-1, the full variable domain is DSGVTQTPKHLITATGQRVTLRCSPRSGDLSVYWYQQSLDQGLQFLIQYYNGEERAKGNILERFSAQQFPDLHSELNLSSLELGDSALYFCASSVVGRGEQFFGPGTRLTVL.